Listed here is a single T cell receptor beta chain. This specimen comes from a study of T cells in Graves' hyperthyroidism and ophthalmopathy. The TCR beta CDR3 regions underwent amplification using RNA transcripts as the source. The HTBI set primed first-round TCR CDR3 RT-PCR. In TCRdb, the multiplex PCR reads were re-called with MiXCR into one record per CDR3 protein. The table lists roughly 420,000 distinct CDR3 sequences, about a sixth of them singletons, with roughly 14% in the top ten. Germline trimming cut 6 bases from V and 5 bases from J; bases unmatched to any gene: 8. The germline V gene encodes CDR1 SEHNR and CDR2 FQNEAQ (reference sequence). This CDR3 has 15 amino acids.

Specimen: blood. The TCR sequence derives from a woman aged 18 to 35 with Graves' hyperthyroidism. The chain has TRBV7-9 and TRBJ2-3; 10 positions agree with TRBD1. CDR3 nucleotides: TGTGCCAGCAGGAGAGGACAGGGGGATGGAGATACGCAGTATTTT. It codes for CASRRGQGDGDTQYF.